This T cell receptor beta chain was documented in a study of cytomegalovirus exposure and HLA in healthy donors. Findings of the study overall: The presence/absence work took it that sequencing depth was about the same across donors. It was in a later analysis that TCR association rates were seen to vary by HLA locus, highest for DRB1 and lowest for HLA-C. About 87% or about 30% of the time was how often most TCR beta V segments were productive, according to an earlier analysis.

CDR1 is SGHTA and CDR2 is FQGNSA in the germline V gene. CDR3 length equals 14 residues. Trimming removed 8 bases from V and 2 bases from J, with 15 bases in between. Of note for this clone: Antigen unknown.

The PCR made use of 60 Vbeta and 13 Jbeta primers. Original analysis: In a later analysis, of 80 million to 90 million unique beta chains, about 10 million appeared in at least two donors. Sequencing was performed with immunoSEQ multiplex PCR; in TCRdb, only in-frame clones are kept and a portion is missing. V, J and clone size reflect that table, while D and trimming were determined from the DNA. In the table there are about 200,000 clones, about 81% of which are singletons. This chain uses TRBV7-2 with TRBJ2-5; D uncertain. This receptor was identified in a man aged 18 to 30 in good health and CMV-seronegative. The sequencing input was PBMCs. The CDR3: CASQVGVEQETQYF. The DNA for the CDR3 is TGTGCCAGCCAGGTAGGCGTCGAACAAGAGACCCAGTACTTC.